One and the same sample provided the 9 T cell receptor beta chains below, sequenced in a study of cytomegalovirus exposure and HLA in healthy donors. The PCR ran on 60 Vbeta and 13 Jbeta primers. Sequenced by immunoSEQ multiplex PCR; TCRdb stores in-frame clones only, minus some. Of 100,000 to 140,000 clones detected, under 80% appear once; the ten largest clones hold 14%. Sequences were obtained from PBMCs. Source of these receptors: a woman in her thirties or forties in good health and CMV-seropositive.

DNA of the CDR3: TGTGCCTGCCTCAGGGTTAACGAGCAGTACTTC. The encoded protein is CACLRVNEQYF. The chain is built from TRBV30 and TRBJ2-7; D possibly corresponds to TRBD1 (5 bases). Germline loops: CDR1 GTSNPN, CDR2 SVGIG (reference sequence). Trimming removed 6 bases at V and 5 bases at J, with 11 bases between. The CDR3 spans 11 residues.

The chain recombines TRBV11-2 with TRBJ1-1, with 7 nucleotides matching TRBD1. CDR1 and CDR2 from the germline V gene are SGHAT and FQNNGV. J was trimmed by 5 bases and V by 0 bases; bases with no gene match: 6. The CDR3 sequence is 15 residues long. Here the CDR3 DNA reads TGTGCCAGCAGCTTAGAAGGGGGCGCGAAGACTGAAGCTTTCTTT. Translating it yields CASSLEGGAKTEAFF. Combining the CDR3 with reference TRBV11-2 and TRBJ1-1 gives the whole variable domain EAGVAQSPRYKIIEKRQSVAFWCNPISGHATLYWYQQILGQGPKLLIQFQNNGVVDDSQLPKDRFSAERLKGVDSTLKIQPAKLEDSAVYLCASSLEGGAKTEAFFGQGTRLTVV.

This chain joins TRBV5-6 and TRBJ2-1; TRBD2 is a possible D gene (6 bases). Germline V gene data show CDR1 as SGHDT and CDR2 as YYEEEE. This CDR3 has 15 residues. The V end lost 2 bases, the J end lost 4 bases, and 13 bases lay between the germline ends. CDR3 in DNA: TGTGCCAGCAGCTTCGGACTATCCTTATACAATGAGCAGTTCTTC. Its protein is CASSFGLSLYNEQFF. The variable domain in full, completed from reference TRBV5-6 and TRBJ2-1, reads DAGVTQSPTHLIKTRGQQVTLRCSPKSGHDTVSWYQQALGQGPQFIFQYYEEEERQRGNFPDRFSGHQFPNYSSELNVNALLLGDSALYLCASSFGLSLYNEQFFGPGTRLTVL.

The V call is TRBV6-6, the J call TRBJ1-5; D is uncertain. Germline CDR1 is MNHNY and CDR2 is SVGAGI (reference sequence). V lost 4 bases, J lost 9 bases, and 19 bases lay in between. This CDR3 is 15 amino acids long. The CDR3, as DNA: TGTGCCAGCAGTTTGGCACGCGGAATCCAAGGGCCCCAGCATTTT. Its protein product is CASSLARGIQGPQHF.

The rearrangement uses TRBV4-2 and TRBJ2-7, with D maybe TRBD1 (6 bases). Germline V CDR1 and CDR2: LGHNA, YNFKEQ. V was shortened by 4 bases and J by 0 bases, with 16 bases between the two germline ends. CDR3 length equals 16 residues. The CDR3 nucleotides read TGTGCCAGCAGCCCACGAGGGCAGGACAGCTCCTACGAGCAGTACTTC. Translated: CASSPRGQDSSYEQYF.

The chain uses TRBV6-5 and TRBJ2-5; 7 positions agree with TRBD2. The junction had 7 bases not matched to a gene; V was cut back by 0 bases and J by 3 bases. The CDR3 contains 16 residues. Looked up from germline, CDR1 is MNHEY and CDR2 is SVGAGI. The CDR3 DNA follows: TGTGCCAGCAGTTACTCCTGGACTGGGGGGGAAGAGACCCAGTACTTC. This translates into CASSYSWTGGEETQYF.

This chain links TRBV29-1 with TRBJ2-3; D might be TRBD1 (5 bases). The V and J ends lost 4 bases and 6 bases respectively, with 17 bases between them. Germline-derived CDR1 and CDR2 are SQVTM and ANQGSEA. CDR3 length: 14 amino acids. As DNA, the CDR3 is TGCAGCGTTGGAGGTCAGGGAAGGGTTGATACGCAGTATTTT. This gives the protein CSVGGQGRVDTQYF.

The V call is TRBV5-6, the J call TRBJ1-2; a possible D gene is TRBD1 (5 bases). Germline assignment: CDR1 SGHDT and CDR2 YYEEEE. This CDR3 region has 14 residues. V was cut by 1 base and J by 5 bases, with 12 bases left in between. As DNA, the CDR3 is TGTGCCAGCAGCTTGATAGGGGCCCGGTATGGCTACACCTTC. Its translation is CASSLIGARYGYTF.

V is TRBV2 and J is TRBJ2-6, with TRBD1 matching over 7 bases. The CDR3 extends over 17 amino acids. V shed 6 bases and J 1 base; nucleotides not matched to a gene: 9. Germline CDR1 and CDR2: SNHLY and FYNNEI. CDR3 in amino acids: CASSPDRVGSGANVLTF. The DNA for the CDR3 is TGTGCCAGCAGCCCCGACAGGGTGGGTTCTGGGGCCAACGTCCTGACTTTC. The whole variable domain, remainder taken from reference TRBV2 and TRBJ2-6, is EPEVTQTPSHQVTQMGQEVILRCVPISNHLYFYWYRQILGQKVEFLVSFYNNEISEKSEIFDDQFSVERPDGSNFTLKIRSTKLEDSAMYFCASSPDRVGSGANVLTFGAGSRLTVL.